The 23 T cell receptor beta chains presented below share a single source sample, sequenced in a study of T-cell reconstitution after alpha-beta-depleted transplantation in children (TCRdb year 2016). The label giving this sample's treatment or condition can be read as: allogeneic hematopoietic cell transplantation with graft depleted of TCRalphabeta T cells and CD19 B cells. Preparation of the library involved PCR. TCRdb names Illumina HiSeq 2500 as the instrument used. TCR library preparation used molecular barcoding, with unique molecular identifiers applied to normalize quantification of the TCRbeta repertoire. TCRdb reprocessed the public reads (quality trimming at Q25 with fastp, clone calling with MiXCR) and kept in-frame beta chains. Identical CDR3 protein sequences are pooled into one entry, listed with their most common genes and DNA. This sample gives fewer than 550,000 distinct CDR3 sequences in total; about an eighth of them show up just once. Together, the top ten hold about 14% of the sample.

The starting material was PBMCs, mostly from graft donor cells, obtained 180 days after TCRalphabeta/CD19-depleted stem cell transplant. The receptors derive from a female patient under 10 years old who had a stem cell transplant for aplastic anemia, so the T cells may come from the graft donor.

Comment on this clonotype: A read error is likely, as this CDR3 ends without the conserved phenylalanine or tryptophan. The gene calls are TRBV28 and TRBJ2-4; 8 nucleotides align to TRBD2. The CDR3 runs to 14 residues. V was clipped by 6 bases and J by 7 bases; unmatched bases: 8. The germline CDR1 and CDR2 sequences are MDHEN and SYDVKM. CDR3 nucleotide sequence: TGTGCCAGCAGAATCGACCCTAGCGGGAACATTCAGTACGTC. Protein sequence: CASRIDPSGNIQYV.

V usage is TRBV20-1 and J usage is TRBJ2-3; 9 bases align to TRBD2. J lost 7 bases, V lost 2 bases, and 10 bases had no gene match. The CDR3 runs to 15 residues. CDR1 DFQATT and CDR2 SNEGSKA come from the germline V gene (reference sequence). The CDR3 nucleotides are TGCAGTGCTAGACGGGGCGGGAGGGCCGATTATACGCAGTATTTT. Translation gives CSARRGGRADYTQYF.

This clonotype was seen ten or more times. The CDR3 protein is CSASETGNTEAFF. The DNA for the CDR3 is TGCAGTGCTAGCGAGACAGGGAACACTGAAGCTTTCTTT. V is TRBV20-1 and J is TRBJ1-1; weak D call: TRBD1 (6 bases). Germline CDR1 and CDR2: DFQATT and SNEGSKA (reference sequence). The CDR3 contains 13 residues. V gave up 3 bases and J gave up 1 base, with 9 bases separating them.

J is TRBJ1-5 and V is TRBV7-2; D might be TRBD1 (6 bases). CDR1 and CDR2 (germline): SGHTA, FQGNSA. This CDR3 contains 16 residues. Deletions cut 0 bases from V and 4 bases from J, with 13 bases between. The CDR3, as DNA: TGTGCCAGCAGCTTAGCAGGGGGAGCGGGGAATCAGCCCCAGCATTTT. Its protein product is CASSLAGGAGNQPQHF.

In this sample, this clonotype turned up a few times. The CDR3 region has the DNA TGTGCCAGCAGTTTATCGGGGGCGGACACTGAAGCTTTCTTT. This codes for CASSLSGADTEAFF. J is TRBJ1-1 and V is TRBV27; D might be TRBD1 (6 bases). This CDR3 comprises 14 residues. Deletions cut 0 bases from V and 3 bases from J, with 8 bases between. CDR1 is MNHEY and CDR2 is SMNVEV in the germline V gene (reference sequence).

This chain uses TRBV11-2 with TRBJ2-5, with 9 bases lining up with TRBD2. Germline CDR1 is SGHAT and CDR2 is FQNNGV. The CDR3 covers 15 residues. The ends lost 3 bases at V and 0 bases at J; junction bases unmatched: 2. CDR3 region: CASSFGLANQETQYF. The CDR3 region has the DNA TGTGCCAGCAGCTTCGGACTAGCGAACCAAGAGACCCAGTACTTC.

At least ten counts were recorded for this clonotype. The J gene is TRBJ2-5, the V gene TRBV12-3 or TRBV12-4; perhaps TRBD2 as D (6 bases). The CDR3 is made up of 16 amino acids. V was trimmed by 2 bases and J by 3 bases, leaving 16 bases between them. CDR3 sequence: CASSLKAGLIEETQYF. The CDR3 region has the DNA TGTGCCAGCAGTTTAAAGGCGGGATTGATAGAAGAGACCCAGTACTTC.

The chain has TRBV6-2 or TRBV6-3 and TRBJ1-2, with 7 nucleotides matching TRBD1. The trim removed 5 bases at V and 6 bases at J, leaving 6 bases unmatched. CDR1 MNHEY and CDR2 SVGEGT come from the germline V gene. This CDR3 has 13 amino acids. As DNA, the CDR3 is TGTGCCAGCAGTCGTACAGGGGTGAATGGCTACACCTTC. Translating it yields CASSRTGVNGYTF.

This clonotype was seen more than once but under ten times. Here the CDR3 DNA reads TGTGCCAGCAGCTTAAACAGCGGGAGGGCCTTTGAGCAGTTCTTC. Encoded protein: CASSLNSGRAFEQFF. The chain carries TRBV7-2 and TRBJ2-1, with 10 bases lining up with TRBD2. This CDR3 has 15 residues. V lost 2 bases, J lost 9 bases, and 7 bases stayed unmatched. Germline CDR1 and CDR2: SGHTA and FQGNSA. The full variable domain, with the rest looked up from reference TRBV7-2 and TRBJ2-1, is GAGVSQSPSNKVTEKGKDVELRCDPISGHTALYWYRQSLGQGLEFLIYFQGNSAPDKSGLPSDRFSAERTGGSVSTLTIQRTQQEDSAVYLCASSLNSGRAFEQFFGPGTRLTVL.

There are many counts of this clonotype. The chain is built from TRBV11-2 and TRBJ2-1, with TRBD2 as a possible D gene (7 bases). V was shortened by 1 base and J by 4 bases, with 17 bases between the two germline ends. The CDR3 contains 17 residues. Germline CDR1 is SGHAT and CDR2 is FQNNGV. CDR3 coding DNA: TGTGCCAGCAGCTTAGTCTCTGGGGGGGCTGGTTACAATGAGCAGTTCTTC. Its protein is CASSLVSGGAGYNEQFF.

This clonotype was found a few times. The CDR3 coding sequence is TGTGCCAGCAGTTCAAAGGGGGGAACTGAAGCTTTCTTT. Protein sequence: CASSSKGGTEAFF. V usage is TRBV5-5 and J usage is TRBJ1-1; a possible D gene is TRBD1 (6 bases). From germline, CDR1 is SGHKS and CDR2 YYEKEE (reference sequence). Trimming took 5 bases from V and 5 from J, leaving 13 bases between them. CDR3 length: 13 amino acids.

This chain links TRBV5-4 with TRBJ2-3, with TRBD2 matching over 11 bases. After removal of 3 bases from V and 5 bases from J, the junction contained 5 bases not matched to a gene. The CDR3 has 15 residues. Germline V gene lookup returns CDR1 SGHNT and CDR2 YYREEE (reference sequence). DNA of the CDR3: TGTGCCAGCAGCTCCACTAGCGGGAGTCAAGATACGCAGTATTTT. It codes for CASSSTSGSQDTQYF.

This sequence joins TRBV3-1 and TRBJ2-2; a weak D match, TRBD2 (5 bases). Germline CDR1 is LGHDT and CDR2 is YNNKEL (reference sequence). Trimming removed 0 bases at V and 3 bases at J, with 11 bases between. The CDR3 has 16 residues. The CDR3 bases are TGTGCCAGCAGCCAAGAGCGGGCAAGGGACACCGGGGAGCTGTTTTTT. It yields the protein CASSQERARDTGELFF.

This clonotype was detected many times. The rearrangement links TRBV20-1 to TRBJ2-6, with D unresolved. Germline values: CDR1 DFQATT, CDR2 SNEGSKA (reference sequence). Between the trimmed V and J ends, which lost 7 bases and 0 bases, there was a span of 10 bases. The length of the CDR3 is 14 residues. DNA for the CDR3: TGCAGTGTCAGCCAGAGCTCTGGGGCCAACGTCCTGACTTTC. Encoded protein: CSVSQSSGANVLTF.

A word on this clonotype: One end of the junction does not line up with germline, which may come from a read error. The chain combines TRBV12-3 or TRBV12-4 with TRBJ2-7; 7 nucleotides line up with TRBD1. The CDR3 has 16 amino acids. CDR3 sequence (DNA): TGTGCCAGCAGTCCCGGGACAGCTGGTATCGACCACGAGCGGTACTTC. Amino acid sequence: CASSPGTAGIDHERYF.

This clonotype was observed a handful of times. The CDR3 nucleotides are TGTGCCAGTAGTATCCGGGAGGGCCCTCCCTACGAGCAGTACTTC. Translation: CASSIREGPPYEQYF. The chain links TRBV19 to TRBJ2-7; 8 nucleotides agree with TRBD2. The length of the CDR3 is 15 residues. The V segment lost 3 bases and the J segment 2 bases; nucleotides outside the gene matches: 6. Looked up from germline, CDR1 is LNHDA and CDR2 is SQIVND (reference sequence).

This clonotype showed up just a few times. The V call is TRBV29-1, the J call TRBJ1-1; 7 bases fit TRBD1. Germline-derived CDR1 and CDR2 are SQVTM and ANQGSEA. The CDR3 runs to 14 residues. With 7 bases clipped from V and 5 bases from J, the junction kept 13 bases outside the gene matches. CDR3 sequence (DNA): TGCAGCGCGGATCGTAGGGGGCGAGGTACTGAAGCTTTCTTT. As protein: CSADRRGRGTEAFF. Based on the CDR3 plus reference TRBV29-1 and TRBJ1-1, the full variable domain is SAVISQKPSRDICQRGTSLTIQCQVDSQVTMMFWYRQQPGQSLTLIATANQGSEATYESGFVIDKFPISRPNLTFSTLTVSNMSPEDSSIYLCSADRRGRGTEAFFGQGTRLTVV.

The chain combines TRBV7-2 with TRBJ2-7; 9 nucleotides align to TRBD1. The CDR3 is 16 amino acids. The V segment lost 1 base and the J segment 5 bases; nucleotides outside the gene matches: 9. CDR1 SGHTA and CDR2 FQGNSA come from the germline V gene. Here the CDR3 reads CASSLGPGTGLNEQYF. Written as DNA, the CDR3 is TGTGCCAGCAGCTTAGGACCCGGGACAGGGTTGAACGAGCAGTACTTC.

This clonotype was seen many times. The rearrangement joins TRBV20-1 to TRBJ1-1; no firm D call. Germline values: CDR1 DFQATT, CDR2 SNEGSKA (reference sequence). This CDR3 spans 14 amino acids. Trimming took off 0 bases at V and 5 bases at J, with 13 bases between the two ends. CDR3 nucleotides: TGCAGTGCTAGAGATTTCATAGGGCTAACTGAAGCTTTCTTT. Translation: CSARDFIGLTEAFF.

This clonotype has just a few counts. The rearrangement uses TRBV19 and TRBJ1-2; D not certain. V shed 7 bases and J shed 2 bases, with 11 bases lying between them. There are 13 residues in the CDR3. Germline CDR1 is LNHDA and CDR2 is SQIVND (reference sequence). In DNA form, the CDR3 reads TGTGCCAGTAACCTCGACACGAACTATGGCTACACCTTC. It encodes CASNLDTNYGYTF.

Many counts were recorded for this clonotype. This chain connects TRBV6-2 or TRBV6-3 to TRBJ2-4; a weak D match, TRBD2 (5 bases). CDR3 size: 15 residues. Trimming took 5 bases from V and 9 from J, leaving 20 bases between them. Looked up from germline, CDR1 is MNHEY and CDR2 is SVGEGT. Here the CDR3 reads CASSLSGLVVAIQYF. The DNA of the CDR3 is TGTGCCAGCAGTCTCTCCGGACTGGTGGTTGCCATTCAGTACTTC.

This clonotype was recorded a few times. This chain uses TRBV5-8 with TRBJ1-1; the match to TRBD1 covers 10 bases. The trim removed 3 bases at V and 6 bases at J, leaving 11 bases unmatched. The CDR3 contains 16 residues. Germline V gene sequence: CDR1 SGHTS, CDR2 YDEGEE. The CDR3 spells CASSSLWKGTGAEAFF. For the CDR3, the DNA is TGTGCCAGCAGCTCCCTTTGGAAAGGGACAGGGGCTGAAGCTTTCTTT.

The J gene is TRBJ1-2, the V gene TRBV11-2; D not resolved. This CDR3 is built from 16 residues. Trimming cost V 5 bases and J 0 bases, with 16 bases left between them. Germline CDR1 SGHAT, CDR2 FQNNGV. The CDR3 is CASSPDRISANYGYTF. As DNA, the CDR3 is TGTGCCAGCAGCCCAGATCGCATTTCCGCTAACTATGGCTACACCTTC.